This record concerns one T cell receptor beta chain sequence. The antigen is undetermined. Compared with germline, one end of the junction differs, possibly owing to a read error. Patients who underwent sequencing had shown CD8+CD57+ cell expansion by flow cytometry. Receipt of therapy had not occurred in any patient by the time of blood sampling. This sample was included in a study of CD8+CD57+ T cells in acquired aplastic anemia. Study in general: Across the sorted CD4+ and CD8+ cells, DNA amounts averaged roughly 3.5 ug. Findings and caveats of the study: A set of about 30 CD8+ CDR3 sequences was shared between patients and controls, and these sequences appeared highly expressed in patients. With respect to CD8+ Simpson's diversity, patients and controls did not differ significantly.

Using genomic DNA as the template, TCR beta VDJ and CDR3 profiling was carried out. Each CDR3 protein is one row after TCRdb ran MiXCR on the reads. Found here are over 250,000 distinct CDR3 sequences, 56% of them singletons; the top ten hold 1.3%. The receptor was derived from a human donor with aplastic anemia. Source material: sorted CD4+, CD8+, or CD8+CD57+ T cells (not recorded which) from PBMCs.

This CDR3 is CAISEGRLMDSQPQHF. Written as DNA, the CDR3 is TGTGCCATCAGTGAAGGGAGACTTATGGATAGCCAGCCCCAGCATTTT. The chain has TRBV6-4 and TRBJ1-5; D is undetermined. CDR1 is MRHNA and CDR2 is SNTAGT in the germline V gene. The CDR3 consists of 16 residues.